The 28 T cell receptor beta chains below all came from one sample that was sequenced in a study of a mutant IDH1 vaccine in newly diagnosed glioma. No antigens are known for them. Assay used: immunoSEQ multiplex PCR; TCRdb lists only in-frame clones, some missing. The sample contains 40,000 to 45,000 clones, about 88% of which appear only once. As for time point: week 23, last vaccination. Each vaccine dose was 300 ug of mutant IDH1 20-mer peptide, with topical imiquimod. This specimen was PBMCs, taken from a glioma patient whose treatment included an IDH1 peptide vaccine. The origin of the receptors is a woman between 18 and 29 years old with glioma. Some clones in this sample may be carry-over from other donors' samples.

The CDR3 loop is CASSYGISNQPQHF. CDR3 nucleotides: TGTGCCAGCAGTTACGGCATTAGCAATCAGCCCCAGCATTTT. The V call is TRBV6-5, the J call TRBJ1-5; D remains ambiguous. The germline gives CDR1 MNHEY, CDR2 SVGAGI. The length of the CDR3 is 14 residues. V gave up 2 bases and J gave up 0 bases, with 5 bases separating them.

The chain uses TRBV5-1 and TRBJ2-1, with TRBD2 matching over 10 bases. V shed 2 bases, J shed 8 bases, and the junction held 4 bases outside the gene matches. Germline assignment: CDR1 SGHRS and CDR2 YFSETQ. The CDR3 has 14 amino acids. The CDR3 nucleotides read TGCGCCAGCAGCTTAGCGGGAGGGCCCGATGAGCAGTTCTTC. Translated: CASSLAGGPDEQFF.

The rearrangement uses TRBV7-2 and TRBJ2-7; D is undetermined. Germline values: CDR1 SGHTA, CDR2 FQGNSA. The CDR3 totals 13 residues. The V end was cut by 1 base, the J end by 6 bases, with 10 bases between. Written as DNA, the CDR3 is TGTGCCAGCAGCTTAGGTCTCAGAATCGAGCAGTACTTC. It is translated as CASSLGLRIEQYF.

In its sample, this clone was seen a few times. The V call is TRBV29-1, the J call TRBJ1-1; TRBD1 might be the D (5 bases). Germline V gene data show CDR1 as SQVTM and CDR2 as ANQGSEA. CDR3 length: 12 residues. V was shortened by 4 bases and J by 3 bases, with 9 bases between the two germline ends. The CDR3 here is CSVGLGDTEAFF. The CDR3 bases are TGCAGCGTTGGATTGGGGGACACTGAAGCTTTCTTT.

The rearrangement links TRBV10-1 to TRBJ2-1, with D possibly TRBD2 on 5 matching bases. Germline V gene data show CDR1 as WNHNN and CDR2 as SYGVQD (reference sequence). The CDR3 contains 16 residues. Trimming stripped 2 bases from V and 0 bases from J, with 11 bases between. The CDR3 nucleotides read TGCGCCAGCAGTGAGGTGGGAGAAGGCTCCTACAATGAGCAGTTCTTC. This sequence encodes CASSEVGEGSYNEQFF.

The rearrangement joins TRBV25-1 to TRBJ1-6; TRBD1 matches at 7 bases. The CDR3 runs to 15 residues. Germline CDR1 is MGHDK and CDR2 is SYGVNS. V lost 3 bases, J lost 7 bases, and 6 bases stayed unmatched. The CDR3 loop reads CASSDPTGQNSPLHF. In nucleotides, the CDR3 is TGTGCCAGCAGTGACCCGACAGGGCAGAATTCACCCCTCCACTTT.

This chain uses TRBV18 with TRBJ1-4, with no clear D. Germline V gene data show CDR1 as KGHSH and CDR2 as LQKENI. The germline V and J ends were trimmed by 6 bases and 2 bases, with 13 bases remaining between them. The CDR3 contains 15 residues. For the CDR3, the DNA is TGTGCCAGCTCCACCGTCGCGGGGACTAATGAAAAACTGTTTTTT. This codes for CASSTVAGTNEKLFF.

CDR3 sequence (DNA): TGTGCCAGCAGTTACCAAGAGACCCAGTACTTC. This encodes CASSYQETQYF. V is TRBV7-2 and J is TRBJ2-5; D is uncertain. The CDR3 is 11 residues long. Germline CDR1 and CDR2: SGHTA and FQGNSA. The germline V and J ends were trimmed by 6 bases and 0 bases, with 2 bases remaining between them.

V usage is TRBV9 and J usage is TRBJ1-5; D remains ambiguous. The CDR3 totals 13 residues. V was clipped by 4 bases and J by 1 base, with 6 bases between them. Per germline, CDR1 SGDLS and CDR2 YYNGEE. CDR3 sequence (DNA): TGTGCCAGCAGCCCGGGCAGCAATCAGCCCCAGCATTTT. It codes for CASSPGSNQPQHF.

V and J are TRBV5-4 and TRBJ1-4; D might be TRBD1 (6 bases). The ends were cut back, 1 base at V and 8 bases at J, with 12 bases in the middle. The CDR3 runs to 14 residues. Germline lookup yields CDR1 SGHNT and CDR2 YYREEE (reference sequence). CDR3: CASSLTGPGEKLFF. In nucleotides, the CDR3 is TGTGCCAGCAGCTTGACAGGGCCCGGGGAAAAACTGTTTTTT. The full variable domain, in which reference TRBV5-4 and TRBJ1-4 provide the parts outside the CDR3, is ETGVTQSPTHLIKTRGQQVTLRCSSQSGHNTVSWYQQALGQGPQFIFQYYREEENGRGNFPPRFSGLQFPNYSSELNVNALELDDSALYLCASSLTGPGEKLFFGSGTQLSVL.

The V gene is TRBV5-1, the J gene TRBJ2-7; 8 nucleotides align to TRBD1. The length of the CDR3 is 17 residues. CDR1 is SGHRS and CDR2 is YFSETQ in the germline V gene. Germline trimming cut 3 bases from V and 5 bases from J; bases unmatched to any gene: 16. Here the CDR3 reads CASSSAPGGARWDEQYF. In DNA form, the CDR3 reads TGCGCCAGCAGCTCAGCTCCAGGGGGCGCGAGGTGGGACGAGCAGTACTTC.

This rearrangement joins TRBV5-1 to TRBJ1-4, with 10 bases that match TRBD1. Germline-derived CDR1 and CDR2 are SGHRS and YFSETQ. The V gene end was trimmed by 5 bases and the J gene end by 7 bases; junction bases not matched to a gene: 8. CDR3 length equals 15 residues. The CDR3 sequence: CASSLTGGRTEKLFF. As DNA, the CDR3 is TGCGCCAGCAGTCTGACAGGGGGCAGGACTGAAAAACTGTTTTTT.

This clone came up a few times. This sequence joins TRBV18 and TRBJ2-3, with D perhaps matching TRBD2 (6 bases). Germline loops: CDR1 KGHSH, CDR2 LQKENI. V was shortened by 6 bases and J by 6 bases, with 22 bases between the two germline ends. This CDR3 contains 16 residues. CDR3 nucleotides: TGTGCCAGCTCCCTTTTGGGGGGAGGAAATACTGATACGCAGTATTTT. Its protein is CASSLLGGGNTDTQYF.

V gene TRBV4-1 combines with J gene TRBJ2-2; TRBD1 matches at 7 bases. V lost 4 bases to trimming and J lost 2 bases; unmatched junction nucleotides: 7. Looked up from germline, CDR1 is MGHRA and CDR2 is YSYEKL. This CDR3 is 16 amino acids long. The CDR3 reads CASSPLQGSNTGELFF. CDR3 in DNA: TGCGCCAGCAGCCCACTACAGGGGTCAAACACCGGGGAGCTGTTTTTT.

The chain uses TRBV4-2 and TRBJ2-6; no reliable D call. Germline V gene sequence: CDR1 LGHNA, CDR2 YNFKEQ. CDR3 length: 16 amino acids. Between the trimmed V and J ends, which lost 0 bases and 0 bases, there was a span of 6 bases. CDR3 DNA sequence: TGTGCCAGCAGCCAAGACAGAAGCTCTGGGGCCAACGTCCTGACTTTC. It translates to CASSQDRSSGANVLTF.

CDR3 nucleotide sequence: TGTGCCAGCACCCCCCGGGTTCCGGGGACTGAAGCTTTCTTT. The encoded protein is CASTPRVPGTEAFF. The V call is TRBV27, the J call TRBJ1-1, with no clear D. Deletions cut 7 bases from V and 5 bases from J, with 17 bases between. Germline V gives CDR1 MNHEY, CDR2 SMNVEV (reference sequence). CDR3 length: 14 amino acids.

V usage is TRBV5-4 and J usage is TRBJ1-1; TRBD1 is a possible D gene (6 bases). Germline V gene lookup returns CDR1 SGHNT and CDR2 YYREEE (reference sequence). The length of the CDR3 is 16 residues. V was pared by 2 bases and J by 4 bases, with 18 bases between. The CDR3 is CASSLGSAGAPTEAFF. CDR3 sequence (DNA): TGTGCCAGCAGCTTAGGGTCAGCGGGGGCCCCCACTGAAGCTTTCTTT.

The chain has TRBV7-8 and TRBJ2-5; 11 positions match TRBD2. The germline gives CDR1 SGHVS, CDR2 FQNEAQ. CDR3 length: 16 amino acids. Trimming took 1 base from V and 4 from J; bases not matched to a gene: 5. DNA for the CDR3: TGTGCCAGCAGCTTAGTGGGGCTAGCGGGGGGAGAGACCCAGTACTTC. Amino acids: CASSLVGLAGGETQYF.

The genes are TRBV6-4 and TRBJ1-1; D is unresolved. The CDR3 is 13 amino acids. The V gene's germline CDR1 is MRHNA and CDR2 SNTAGT. With 6 bases removed from V and 1 base from J, the gap between germline ends came to 9 bases. The CDR3 DNA reads TGTGCCAGCAGCGCCCAAGAGAACACTGAAGCTTTCTTT. Translating gives CASSAQENTEAFF.

This chain uses TRBV7-3 with TRBJ2-6; D gene uncertain. The CDR3 is 15 residues long. Germline V lookup: CDR1 SGHTA, CDR2 FQGTGA. Trimming pared 0 bases from V and 0 bases from J, leaving 3 bases between. CDR3 amino acids: CASSLTVSGANVLTF. The CDR3 bases are TGTGCCAGCAGCTTAACAGTCTCTGGGGCCAACGTCCTGACTTTC.

The chain's CDR3 is CASSDYAGQGSYEQYF. The CDR3 DNA is TGCGCCAGCAGTGACTACGCCGGACAGGGGAGTTACGAGCAGTACTTC. The J gene is TRBJ2-7, the V gene TRBV10-1; 9 bases are a match to TRBD1. The CDR3 contains 16 residues. CDR1 is WNHNN, CDR2 SYGVQD, per germline (reference sequence). The J segment lost 4 bases and the V segment lost 3 bases, leaving 10 bases of the junction unmatched.

The chain has TRBV19 and TRBJ2-2; 8 positions agree with TRBD1. CDR1 LNHDA and CDR2 SQIVND come from the germline V gene (reference sequence). The CDR3 contains 16 residues. J was trimmed by 3 bases and V by 7 bases; bases with no gene match: 10. The chain's CDR3 is CASTLSRGQDTGELFF. The DNA for the CDR3 is TGTGCCAGTACACTGAGCAGGGGGCAGGACACCGGGGAGCTGTTTTTT.

This clone was counted between two and nine times. The rearrangement joins TRBV6-4 to TRBJ2-2; TRBD2 agrees at 7 bases. The germline CDR1 and CDR2 sequences are MRHNA and SNTAGT. V was pared by 6 bases and J by 0 bases, with 7 bases of the junction left unmatched. This CDR3 has 16 amino acids. The CDR3 nucleotides are TGTGCCAGCAGCCCGGGGAGGGCCGCGAACACCGGGGAGCTGTTTTTT. Translated: CASSPGRAANTGELFF.

The rearrangement uses TRBV11-2 and TRBJ1-3; D gene ambiguous. The CDR3 is made up of 12 amino acids. Germline V gives CDR1 SGHAT, CDR2 FQNNGV. Trimming took off 5 bases at V and 2 bases at J, with 4 bases between the two ends. CDR3: CASSLPGNTIYF. The CDR3 region has the DNA TGTGCCAGCAGCCTACCTGGAAACACCATATATTTT.

This sequence joins TRBV29-1 and TRBJ2-5; tentatively, D is TRBD2 (7 bases). The CDR3 has 16 amino acids. V was clipped by 3 bases and J by 2 bases, with 19 bases between them. CDR1 is SQVTM and CDR2 is ANQGSEA in the germline V gene. CDR3 in amino acids: CSVDGRGVRGQETQYF. CDR3 nucleotide sequence: TGCAGCGTTGATGGGAGGGGGGTTAGGGGGCAAGAGACCCAGTACTTC.

The rearrangement joins TRBV7-3 to TRBJ2-2; no definite D call. The V and J ends lost 6 bases and 0 bases respectively, with 11 bases between them. This CDR3 is built from 15 residues. CDR1 is SGHTA and CDR2 is FQGTGA in the germline V gene. CDR3 residues: CASSSDPSNTGELFF. The DNA of the CDR3 is TGTGCCAGCAGTTCAGACCCATCGAACACCGGGGAGCTGTTTTTT. The whole variable domain, filled in from reference TRBV7-3 and TRBJ2-2, reads GAGVSQTPSNKVTEKGKYVELRCDPISGHTALYWYRQSLGQGPEFLIYFQGTGAADDSGLPNDRFFAVRPEGSVSTLKIQRTERGDSAVYLCASSSDPSNTGELFFGEGSRLTVL.

The gene calls are TRBV6-6 and TRBJ2-3; the D is unclear. Per germline, CDR1 MNHNY and CDR2 SVGAGI (reference sequence). Trimming cost V 6 bases and J 7 bases, with 11 bases left between them. The CDR3 runs to 12 residues. In DNA form, the CDR3 reads TGTGCCAGCAGGCCCACTGGCTATACGCAGTATTTT. Protein sequence: CASRPTGYTQYF.

V is TRBV20-1 and J is TRBJ2-3; D might be TRBD1 or TRBD2, each matching 5 bases. In germline, CDR1 is DFQATT, CDR2 SNEGSKA (reference sequence). Between the trimmed V and J ends, which lost 6 bases and 4 bases, there was a span of 8 bases. The CDR3 has 11 residues. The CDR3 spells CSAGTADTQYF. As DNA, the CDR3 is TGCAGTGCCGGGACCGCAGATACGCAGTATTTT.